These 9 T cell receptor beta chains came from one sample sequenced in a study of cytomegalovirus exposure and HLA in healthy donors. Amplification used 60 Vbeta primers and 13 Jbeta primers. Produced via immunoSEQ multiplex PCR; TCRdb's table is partial and in-frame only. The sample records 150,000 to 200,000 clones, around 85% being singletons. Material: PBMCs. The receptors stem from a woman in her 50s in good health and CMV-seronegative.

The chain carries TRBV9 and TRBJ2-1, with 15 bases identical to TRBD2. After removal of 4 bases from V and 7 bases from J, the junction contained 6 bases not matched to a gene. CDR3 length: 16 amino acids. In germline, CDR1 is SGDLS, CDR2 YYNGEE. The CDR3 loop is CASSPGLAGGDNEQFF. The CDR3 DNA sequence: TGTGCCAGCAGCCCCGGACTAGCGGGAGGGGATAATGAGCAGTTCTTC.

The CDR3 protein is CASRPDIYSYEQYF. CDR3 bases: TGTGCCAGCAGGCCGGACATTTACTCCTACGAGCAGTACTTC. The chain combines TRBV7-2 with TRBJ2-7, with a possible D match to TRBD1 (5 bases). The CDR3 is made up of 14 amino acids. Per germline, CDR1 SGHTA and CDR2 FQGNSA. The germline V and J ends were trimmed by 6 bases and 0 bases, with 12 bases remaining between them.

The chain is built from TRBV28 and TRBJ1-4, with D tentatively TRBD1 (6 bases). This CDR3 region has 12 residues. Trimming removed 8 bases from V and 8 bases from J, with 12 bases in between. Germline CDR1 and CDR2: MDHEN and SYDVKM. CDR3 sequence: CASGRGGEKLFF. CDR3 sequence (DNA): TGTGCCAGCGGGAGGGGGGGGGAAAAACTGTTTTTT.

This clone appeared a few times. CDR3 residues: CASRPRQGKNTEAFF. Here the CDR3 DNA reads TGTGCCAGCAGACCTAGACAGGGGAAGAACACTGAAGCTTTCTTT. The chain employs TRBV27 and TRBJ1-1; 8 bases are a match to TRBD1. In germline, CDR1 is MNHEY, CDR2 SMNVEV (reference sequence). The CDR3 runs to 15 residues. Losses at the gene ends were 6 bases for V and 1 base for J; bases not matched to a gene: 7.

The CDR3, as DNA: TGCGCCAGCGCAGGACTAGTCGAAGATACGCAGTATTTT. Translation: CASAGLVEDTQYF. The chain links TRBV5-1 to TRBJ2-3, with TRBD2 identical over 7 bases. The CDR3 is 13 amino acids. Trimming removed 7 bases from V and 5 bases from J; junction bases left unmatched: 7. Looked up from germline, CDR1 is SGHRS and CDR2 is YFSETQ.

The rearrangement links TRBV7-9 to TRBJ2-6; D is uncertain. This CDR3 has 13 amino acids. The germline V gene has CDR1 SEHNR and CDR2 FQNEAQ (reference sequence). Trimming removed 3 bases at V and 4 bases at J, with 4 bases between. CDR3 in DNA: TGTGCCAGCAGCTTGGAGGGGGCCAACGTCCTGACTTTC. Protein sequence: CASSLEGANVLTF.

V gene TRBV28 combines with J gene TRBJ2-3; the match to TRBD1 covers 8 bases. V trimming: 5 bases; J trimming: 3 bases; junction bases outside the gene matches: 4. Per germline, CDR1 MDHEN and CDR2 SYDVKM. There are 14 residues in the CDR3. CDR3 bases: TGTGCCAGCAGTCCCAGGGGGCGGACAGATACGCAGTATTTT. Translating it yields CASSPRGRTDTQYF.

The gene calls are TRBV28 and TRBJ1-5, with D possibly TRBD1 on 6 matching bases. The CDR3 is made up of 21 amino acids. CDR1 and CDR2 (germline): MDHEN, SYDVKM. Trimming pared 3 bases from V and 0 bases from J, leaving 27 bases between. In nucleotides, the CDR3 is TGTGCCAGCAGTTTCAAGCTCTTGCGAAGGCGACAGGAAGATAGCAATCAGCCCCAGCATTTT. This encodes CASSFKLLRRRQEDSNQPQHF.

As DNA, the CDR3 is TGTGCCAGCAGTGCCCGTGGCAGGGGGCTGTCCTACAATGAGCAGTTCTTC. Amino acids: CASSARGRGLSYNEQFF. The rearrangement links TRBV28 to TRBJ2-1, with 8 bases that match TRBD1. There are 17 residues in the CDR3. Trimming cost V 5 bases and J 1 base; bases outside gene matches: 10. The germline CDR1 and CDR2 sequences are MDHEN and SYDVKM.